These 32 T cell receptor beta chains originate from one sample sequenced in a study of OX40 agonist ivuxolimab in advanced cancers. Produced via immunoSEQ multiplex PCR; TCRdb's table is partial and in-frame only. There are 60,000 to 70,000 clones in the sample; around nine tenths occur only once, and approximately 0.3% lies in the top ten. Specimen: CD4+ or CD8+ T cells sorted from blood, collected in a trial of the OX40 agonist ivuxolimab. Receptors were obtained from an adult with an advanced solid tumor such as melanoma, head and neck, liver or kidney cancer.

The CDR3 region is CASSLVGTYGEKLFF. CDR3 coding DNA: TGCGCCAGCAGCTTGGTTGGGACATATGGCGAAAAACTGTTTTTT. This chain links TRBV5-1 with TRBJ1-4; D is possibly TRBD1 (6 bases). The germline CDR1 and CDR2 sequences are SGHRS and YFSETQ. Trimming took off 0 bases at V and 8 bases at J, with 14 bases between the two ends. The CDR3 length is 15 residues.

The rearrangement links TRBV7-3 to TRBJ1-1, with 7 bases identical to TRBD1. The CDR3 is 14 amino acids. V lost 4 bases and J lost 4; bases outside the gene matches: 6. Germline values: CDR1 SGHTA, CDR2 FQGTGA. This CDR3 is CASSSQGEGTEAFF. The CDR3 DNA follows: TGTGCCAGCAGCTCTCAGGGGGAGGGCACTGAAGCTTTCTTT.

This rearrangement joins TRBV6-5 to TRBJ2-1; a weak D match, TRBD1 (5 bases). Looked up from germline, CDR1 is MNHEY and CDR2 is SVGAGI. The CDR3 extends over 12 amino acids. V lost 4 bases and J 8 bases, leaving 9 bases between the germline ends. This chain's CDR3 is CASSSGSYEQFF. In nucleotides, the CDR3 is TGTGCCAGCAGTTCAGGGTCATATGAGCAGTTCTTC.

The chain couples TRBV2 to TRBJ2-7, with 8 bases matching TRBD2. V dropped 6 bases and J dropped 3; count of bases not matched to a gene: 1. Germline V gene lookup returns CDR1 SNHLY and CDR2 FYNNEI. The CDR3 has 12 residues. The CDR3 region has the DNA TGTGCCAGCAGGGGACTAGACTACGAGCAGTACTTC. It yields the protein CASRGLDYEQYF. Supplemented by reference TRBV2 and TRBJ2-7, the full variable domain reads EPEVTQTPSHQVTQMGQEVILRCVPISNHLYFYWYRQILGQKVEFLVSFYNNEISEKSEIFDDQFSVERPDGSNFTLKIRSTKLEDSAMYFCASRGLDYEQYFGPGTRLTVT.

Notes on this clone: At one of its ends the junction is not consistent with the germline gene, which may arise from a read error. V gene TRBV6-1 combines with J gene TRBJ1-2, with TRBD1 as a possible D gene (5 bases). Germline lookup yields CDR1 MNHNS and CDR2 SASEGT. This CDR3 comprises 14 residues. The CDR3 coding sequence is TGTGCGAGCAGTGAGGCAGGGAGGGAGATTGGCTACACCTTC. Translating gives CASSEAGREIGYTF.

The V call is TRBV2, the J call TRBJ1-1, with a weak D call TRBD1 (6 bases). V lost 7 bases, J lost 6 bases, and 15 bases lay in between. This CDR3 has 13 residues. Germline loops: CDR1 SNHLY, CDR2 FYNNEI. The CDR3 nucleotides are TGTGCCAGCACCCCTAGGGGGGTTTCTGAAGCTTTCTTT. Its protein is CASTPRGVSEAFF.

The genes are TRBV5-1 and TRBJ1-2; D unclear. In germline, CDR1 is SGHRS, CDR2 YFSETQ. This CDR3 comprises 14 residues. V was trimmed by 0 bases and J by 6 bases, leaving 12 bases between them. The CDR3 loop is CASSLAVGRHGYTF. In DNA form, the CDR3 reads TGCGCCAGCAGCTTGGCCGTTGGGCGGCATGGCTACACCTTC.

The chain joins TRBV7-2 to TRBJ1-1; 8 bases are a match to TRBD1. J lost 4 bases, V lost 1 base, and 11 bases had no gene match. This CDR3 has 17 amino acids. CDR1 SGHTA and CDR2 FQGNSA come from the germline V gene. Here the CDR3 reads CASSLGDRTVRATEAFF. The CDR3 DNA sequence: TGTGCCAGCAGCTTAGGGGACAGGACGGTCAGAGCCACTGAAGCTTTCTTT.

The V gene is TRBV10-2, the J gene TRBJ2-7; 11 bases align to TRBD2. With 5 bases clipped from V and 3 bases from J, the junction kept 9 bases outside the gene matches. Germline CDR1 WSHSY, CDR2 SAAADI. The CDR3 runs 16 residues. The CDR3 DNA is TGCGCCAGCAGTCGGCGAATAGCGGGAGGGCACTACGAGCAGTACTTC. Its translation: CASSRRIAGGHYEQYF.

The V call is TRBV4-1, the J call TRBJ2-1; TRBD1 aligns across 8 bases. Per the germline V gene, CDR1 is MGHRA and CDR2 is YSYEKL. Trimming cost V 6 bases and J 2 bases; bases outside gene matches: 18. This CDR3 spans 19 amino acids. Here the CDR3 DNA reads TGCGCCAGCAGTCCGTCCGCGAGGCAGGGGGCTAGAACCTACAATGAGCAGTTCTTC. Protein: CASSPSARQGARTYNEQFF.

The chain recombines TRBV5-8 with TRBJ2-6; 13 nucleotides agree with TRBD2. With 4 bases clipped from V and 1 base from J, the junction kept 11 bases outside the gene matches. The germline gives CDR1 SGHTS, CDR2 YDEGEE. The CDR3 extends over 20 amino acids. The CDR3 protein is CASSNVIGLAGVSGANVLTF. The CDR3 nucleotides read TGTGCCAGCAGCAACGTAATCGGACTAGCGGGAGTTTCTGGGGCCAACGTCCTGACTTTC.

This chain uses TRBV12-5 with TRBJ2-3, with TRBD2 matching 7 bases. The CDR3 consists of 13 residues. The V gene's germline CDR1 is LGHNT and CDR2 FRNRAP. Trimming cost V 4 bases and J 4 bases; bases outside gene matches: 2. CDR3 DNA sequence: TGTGCTAGTGGTTCACTAGCGCCAGATACGCAGTATTTT. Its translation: CASGSLAPDTQYF.

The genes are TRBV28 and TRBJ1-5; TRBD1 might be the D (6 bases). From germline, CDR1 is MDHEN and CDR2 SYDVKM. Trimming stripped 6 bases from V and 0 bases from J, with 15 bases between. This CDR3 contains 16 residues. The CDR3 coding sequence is TGTGCCAGCAGCACCAGGGGCACCTATAGCAATCAGCCCCAGCATTTT. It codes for CASSTRGTYSNQPQHF.

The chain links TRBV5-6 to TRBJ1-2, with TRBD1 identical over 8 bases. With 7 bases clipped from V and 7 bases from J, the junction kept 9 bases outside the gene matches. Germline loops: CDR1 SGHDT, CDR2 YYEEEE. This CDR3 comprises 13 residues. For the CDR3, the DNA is TGTGCCAGCTTGGGGCAGGGGGCAGGTGGCTACACCTTC. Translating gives CASLGQGAGGYTF.

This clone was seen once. The DNA for the CDR3 is TGTGCCAGCAGCTCTAGTACCGAGGGCTACACCTTC. Translated, it gives CASSSSTEGYTF. The chain uses TRBV7-9 and TRBJ1-2, with D hard to call. The V gene's germline CDR1 is SEHNR and CDR2 FQNEAQ (reference sequence). This CDR3 is built from 12 residues. The germline V and J ends were trimmed by 4 bases and 8 bases, with 11 bases remaining between them.

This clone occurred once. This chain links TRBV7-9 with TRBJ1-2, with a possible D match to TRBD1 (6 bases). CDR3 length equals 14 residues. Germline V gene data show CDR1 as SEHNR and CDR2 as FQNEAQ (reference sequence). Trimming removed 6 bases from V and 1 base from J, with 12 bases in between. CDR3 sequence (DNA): TGTGCCAGCAGACAACAGGGTAGTAACTATGGCTACACCTTC. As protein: CASRQQGSNYGYTF.

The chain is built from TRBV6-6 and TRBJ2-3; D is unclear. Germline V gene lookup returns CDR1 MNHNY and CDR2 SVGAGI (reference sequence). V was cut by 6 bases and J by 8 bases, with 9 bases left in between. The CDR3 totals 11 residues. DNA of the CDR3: TGTGCCAGCAGATCCGGTGGTACGCAGTATTTT. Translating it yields CASRSGGTQYF.

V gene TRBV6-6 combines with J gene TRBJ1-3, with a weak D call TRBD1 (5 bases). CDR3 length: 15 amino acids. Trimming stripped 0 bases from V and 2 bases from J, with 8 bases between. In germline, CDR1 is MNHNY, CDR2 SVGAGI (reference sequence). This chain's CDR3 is CASSYSGGTGNTIYF. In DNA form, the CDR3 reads TGTGCCAGCAGTTACTCGGGGGGGACTGGAAACACCATATATTTT.

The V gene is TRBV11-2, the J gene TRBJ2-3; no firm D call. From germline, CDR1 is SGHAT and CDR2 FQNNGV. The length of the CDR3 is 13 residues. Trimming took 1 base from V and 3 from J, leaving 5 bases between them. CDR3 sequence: CASSLAGTDTQYF. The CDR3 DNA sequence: TGTGCCAGCAGCTTAGCCGGGACAGATACGCAGTATTTT.

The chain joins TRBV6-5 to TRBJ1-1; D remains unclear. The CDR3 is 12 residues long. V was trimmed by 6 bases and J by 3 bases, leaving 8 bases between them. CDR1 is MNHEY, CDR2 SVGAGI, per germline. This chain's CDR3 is CASSLGDTEAFF. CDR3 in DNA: TGTGCCAGCAGCCTGGGAGACACTGAAGCTTTCTTT.

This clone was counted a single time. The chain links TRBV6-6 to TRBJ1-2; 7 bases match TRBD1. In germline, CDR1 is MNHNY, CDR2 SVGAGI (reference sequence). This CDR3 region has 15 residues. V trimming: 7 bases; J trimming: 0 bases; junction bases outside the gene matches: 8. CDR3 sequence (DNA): TGTGCCAGCACTAAGATGACAGGGTCTAACTATGGCTACACCTTC. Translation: CASTKMTGSNYGYTF.

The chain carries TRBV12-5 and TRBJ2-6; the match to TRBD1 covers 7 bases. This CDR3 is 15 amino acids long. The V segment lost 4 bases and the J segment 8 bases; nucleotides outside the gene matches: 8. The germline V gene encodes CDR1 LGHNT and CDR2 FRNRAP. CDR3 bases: TGTGCTAGTGGTTCCGGACAGGCCGGGACCAACGTCCTGACTTTC. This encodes CASGSGQAGTNVLTF.

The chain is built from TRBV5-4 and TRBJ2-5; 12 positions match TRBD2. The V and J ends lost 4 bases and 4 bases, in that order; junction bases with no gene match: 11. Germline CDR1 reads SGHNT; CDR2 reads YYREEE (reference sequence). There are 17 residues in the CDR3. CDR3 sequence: CASSVGGLAGRGETQYF. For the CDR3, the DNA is TGTGCCAGCAGCGTGGGCGGACTAGCGGGACGAGGAGAGACCCAGTACTTC.

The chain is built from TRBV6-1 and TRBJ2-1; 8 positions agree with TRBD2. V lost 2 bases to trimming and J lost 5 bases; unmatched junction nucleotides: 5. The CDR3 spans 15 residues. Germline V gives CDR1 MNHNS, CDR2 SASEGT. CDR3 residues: CASSEYGLANNEQFF. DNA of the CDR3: TGTGCCAGCAGTGAATATGGACTAGCAAACAATGAGCAGTTCTTC.

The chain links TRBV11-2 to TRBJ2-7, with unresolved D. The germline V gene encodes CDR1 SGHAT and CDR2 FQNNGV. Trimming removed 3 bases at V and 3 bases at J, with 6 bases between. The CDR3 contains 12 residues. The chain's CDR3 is CASSLANYEQYF. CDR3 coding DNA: TGTGCCAGCAGCTTGGCCAACTACGAGCAGTACTTC. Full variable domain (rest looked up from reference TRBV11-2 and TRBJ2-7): EAGVAQSPRYKIIEKRQSVAFWCNPISGHATLYWYQQILGQGPKLLIQFQNNGVVDDSQLPKDRFSAERLKGVDSTLKIQPAKLEDSAVYLCASSLANYEQYFGPGTRLTVT.

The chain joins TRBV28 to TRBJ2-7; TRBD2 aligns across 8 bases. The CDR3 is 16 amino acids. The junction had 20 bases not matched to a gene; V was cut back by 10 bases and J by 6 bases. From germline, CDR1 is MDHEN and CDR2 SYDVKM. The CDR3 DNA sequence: TGTGCCACCAAGGGACTCCGGGGTAGCGGGGTGGGCGAGCAGTACTTC. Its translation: CATKGLRGSGVGEQYF. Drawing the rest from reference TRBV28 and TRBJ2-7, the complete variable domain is DVKVTQSSRYLVKRTGEKVFLECVQDMDHENMFWYRQDPGLGLRLIYFSYDVKMKEKGDIPEGYSVSREKKERFSLILESASTNQTSMYLCATKGLRGSGVGEQYFGPGTRLTVT.

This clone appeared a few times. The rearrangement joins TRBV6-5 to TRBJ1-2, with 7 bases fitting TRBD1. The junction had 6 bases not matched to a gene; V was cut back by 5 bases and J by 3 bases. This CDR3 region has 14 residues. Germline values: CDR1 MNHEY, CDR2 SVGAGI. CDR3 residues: CASSGGDRDYGYTF. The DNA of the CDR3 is TGTGCCAGCAGTGGTGGGGACAGAGACTATGGCTACACCTTC.

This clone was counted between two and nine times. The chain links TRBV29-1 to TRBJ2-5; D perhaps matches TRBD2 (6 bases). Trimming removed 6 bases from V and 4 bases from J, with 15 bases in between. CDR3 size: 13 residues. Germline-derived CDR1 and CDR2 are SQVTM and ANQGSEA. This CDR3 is CSVAGLGRETQYF. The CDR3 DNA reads TGCAGCGTGGCGGGACTCGGGCGAGAGACCCAGTACTTC.

The CDR3 sequence: CASSRGWGIGTGELFF. The CDR3 nucleotides are TGTGCCAGCAGCCGAGGGTGGGGGATCGGGACCGGGGAGCTGTTTTTT. The V call is TRBV27, the J call TRBJ2-2; D tentatively reads TRBD1 or TRBD2 (5 bases each). This CDR3 is 16 amino acids long. Germline assignment: CDR1 MNHEY and CDR2 SMNVEV (reference sequence). Trimming cost V 6 bases and J 5 bases, with 19 bases left between them.

The CDR3 region has the DNA TGTGCCAGCAGCCGCCGGTCGGCAGGGACCGTCACAGATACGCAGTATTTT. It codes for CASSRRSAGTVTDTQYF. The chain links TRBV7-8 to TRBJ2-3; D might be TRBD1 or TRBD2, each matching 5 bases. The germline CDR1 and CDR2 sequences are SGHVS and FQNEAQ. V lost 5 bases and J lost 2, with 20 bases in between. The CDR3 has 17 amino acids.

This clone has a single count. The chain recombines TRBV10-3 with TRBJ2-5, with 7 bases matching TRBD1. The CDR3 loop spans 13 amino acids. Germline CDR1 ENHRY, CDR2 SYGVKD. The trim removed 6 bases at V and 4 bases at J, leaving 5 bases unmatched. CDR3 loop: CAIRGTDPETQYF. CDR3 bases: TGTGCCATCAGGGGGACAGACCCAGAGACCCAGTACTTC.

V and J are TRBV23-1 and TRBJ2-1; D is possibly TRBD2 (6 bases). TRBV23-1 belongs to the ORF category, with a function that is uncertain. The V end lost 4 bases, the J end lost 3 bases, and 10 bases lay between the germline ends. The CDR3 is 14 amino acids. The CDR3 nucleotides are TGCGCCAGCAGTCTAGCGGACGACTACAATGAGCAGTTCTTC. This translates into CASSLADDYNEQFF.